A selection of T cell receptor beta chains follows, all from one sample in a study of blood T cell repertoires in COVID-19. Sequencing was performed with immunoSEQ multiplex PCR; in TCRdb, only in-frame clones are kept and a portion is missing. The repertoire holds tens of thousands of clones, with 80% to 90% as singletons. Sample: peripheral blood. The receptors derive from a man at least 80 years old in a cohort sampled during active COVID-19. The CDR3 runs from the conserved cysteine through the conserved F or W. The D gene is left open where the match is weak. The size field is filled for only some rows; it gives once, few, many or a size class.

D gene: TRBD1; J gene: TRBJ1-5; V gene: TRBV7-9; clone size: -; CDR3 protein: CASSTGPGGEDQPQHF; CDR3 DNA: TGTGCCAGCAGCACCGGGCCAGGGGGCGAGGATCAGCCCCAGCATTTT
D gene: -; J gene: TRBJ1-2; V gene: TRBV11-2; clone size: few; CDR3 protein: CASSSLRDYGYTF; CDR3 DNA: TGTGCCAGCAGCTCCCTGCGGGATTATGGCTACACCTTC
D gene: -; J gene: TRBJ2-2; V gene: TRBV5-1; clone size: -; CDR3 protein: CASSLEGLTGELFF; CDR3 DNA: TGCGCCAGCAGCTTGGAGGGGCTCACCGGGGAGCTGTTTTTT
D gene: -; J gene: TRBJ2-1; V gene: TRBV11-3; clone size: -; CDR3 protein: CASAPRSGGNEQFF; CDR3 DNA: TGTGCCAGCGCACCAAGGAGCGGAGGGAATGAGCAGTTCTTC
D gene: -; J gene: TRBJ1-2; V gene: TRBV4-1; clone size: -; CDR3 protein: CASSQESQGLGGYTF; CDR3 DNA: TGCGCCAGCAGCCAAGAGTCTCAGGGGCTTGGTGGCTACACCTTC
D gene: TRBD1; J gene: TRBJ1-2; V gene: TRBV28; clone size: -; CDR3 protein: CASSPGTVRTHGYTF; CDR3 DNA: TGTGCCAGCAGTCCAGGGACAGTCCGAACTCATGGCTACACCTTC
D gene: TRBD1; J gene: TRBJ1-3; V gene: TRBV4-3; clone size: once; CDR3 protein: CASSQLTGGANTIYF; CDR3 DNA: TGCGCCAGCAGCCAACTGACAGGGGGAGCAAACACCATATATTTT
D gene: -; J gene: TRBJ1-2; V gene: TRBV5-6; clone size: few; CDR3 protein: CASSLYDRRGGYTF; CDR3 DNA: TGTGCCAGCAGCTTGTACGACCGTAGGGGTGGCTACACCTTC
D gene: -; J gene: TRBJ1-2; V gene: TRBV2; clone size: -; CDR3 protein: CASSEVGGRSYGYTF; CDR3 DNA: TGTGCCAGCAGTGAAGTTGGAGGAAGAAGCTATGGCTACACCTTC
D gene: TRBD2; J gene: TRBJ2-3; V gene: TRBV27; clone size: -; CDR3 protein: CASSPLGGNTDTQYF; CDR3 DNA: TGTGCCAGCAGTCCCTTGGGGGGGAACACAGATACGCAGTATTTT
D gene: -; J gene: TRBJ2-3; V gene: TRBV11-3; clone size: -; CDR3 protein: CASSLDKGVEYF; CDR3 DNA: TGTGCCAGCAGCTTAGATAAGGGGGTGGAGTATTTT
D gene: -; J gene: TRBJ2-7; V gene: TRBV4-1; clone size: -; CDR3 protein: CASSQGGQGLYEQYF; CDR3 DNA: TGCGCCAGCAGCCAAGGGGGGCAGGGCCTCTACGAGCAGTACTTC
D gene: -; J gene: TRBJ1-1; V gene: TRBV10-3; clone size: -; CDR3 protein: CAISLPHTEAFF; CDR3 DNA: TGTGCCATCAGTCTACCTCACACTGAAGCTTTCTTT
D gene: -; J gene: TRBJ2-3; V gene: TRBV27; clone size: once; CDR3 protein: CASSTTADTQYF; CDR3 DNA: TGTGCCAGCAGTACCACGGCAGATACGCAGTATTTT
D gene: TRBD2; J gene: TRBJ2-7; V gene: TRBV11-2; clone size: few; CDR3 protein: CASNRLGGSYEQYF; CDR3 DNA: TGTGCCAGCAATCGTCTAGGCGGGAGCTACGAGCAGTACTTC
D gene: -; J gene: TRBJ1-2; V gene: TRBV4-3; clone size: -; CDR3 protein: CASSQDPSTGRGYTF; CDR3 DNA: TGCGCCAGCAGCCAGGACCCCTCCACTGGGAGGGGCTACACCTTC
D gene: -; J gene: TRBJ2-2; V gene: TRBV6-5; clone size: -; CDR3 protein: CASRIGAGELFF; CDR3 DNA: TGTGCCAGCAGGATTGGGGCAGGGGAGCTGTTTTTT
D gene: TRBD1; J gene: TRBJ2-1; V gene: TRBV5-5; clone size: -; CDR3 protein: CASSLQGARNEQFF; CDR3 DNA: TGTGCCAGCAGCTTACAGGGGGCGCGAAATGAGCAGTTCTTC
D gene: -; J gene: TRBJ1-5; V gene: TRBV7-8; clone size: -; CDR3 protein: CASSPRIQGNQPQHF; CDR3 DNA: TGTGCCAGCAGCCCACGAATACAGGGAAACCAGCCCCAGCATTTT
D gene: -; J gene: TRBJ1-2; V gene: TRBV10-3; clone size: -; CDR3 protein: CAISEFEGDGYTF; CDR3 DNA: TGTGCCATCAGTGAGTTCGAGGGGGATGGCTACACCTTC
D gene: TRBD1; J gene: TRBJ1-5; V gene: TRBV19; clone size: -; CDR3 protein: CASNPTGVGHQPQHF; CDR3 DNA: TGTGCCAGTAATCCGACAGGGGTTGGTCATCAGCCCCAGCATTTT
D gene: -; J gene: TRBJ2-3; V gene: TRBV6-6; clone size: -; CDR3 protein: CASSGVSGPTDTQYF; CDR3 DNA: TGTGCCAGCAGTGGGGTTAGCGGACCCACAGATACGCAGTATTTT
D gene: -; J gene: TRBJ2-2; V gene: TRBV3-1/TRBV3-2; clone size: -; CDR3 protein: CASSNRWAGGTGELFF; CDR3 DNA: TGTGCCAGCAGCAACCGGTGGGCGGGCGGGACCGGGGAGCTGTTTTTT
D gene: TRBD1; J gene: TRBJ2-6; V gene: TRBV5-4; clone size: -; CDR3 protein: CASSQRQGLGSGANVLTF; CDR3 DNA: TGTGCCAGCAGCCAGAGACAGGGCCTGGGCTCTGGGGCCAACGTCCTGACTTTC
D gene: TRBD1; J gene: TRBJ1-2; V gene: TRBV5-4; clone size: -; CDR3 protein: CASSKDRVDGYTF; CDR3 DNA: TGTGCCAGCAGTAAGGACAGGGTCGATGGCTACACCTTC
D gene: TRBD2; J gene: TRBJ2-1; V gene: TRBV19; clone size: -; CDR3 protein: CASSISGGPYNEQFF; CDR3 DNA: TGTGCCAGTAGTATTAGCGGGGGTCCCTACAATGAGCAGTTCTTC
D gene: -; J gene: TRBJ2-1; V gene: TRBV7-9; clone size: -; CDR3 protein: CASSLFGGRPEQFF; CDR3 DNA: TGTGCCAGCAGCTTATTCGGAGGCAGACCTGAGCAGTTCTTC
D gene: -; J gene: TRBJ2-4; V gene: TRBV11-3; clone size: -; CDR3 protein: CASSLHTGQSQYF; CDR3 DNA: TGTGCCAGCAGCTTACATACCGGACAGTCTCAGTACTTC
D gene: TRBD2; J gene: TRBJ2-3; V gene: TRBV9; clone size: once; CDR3 protein: CASTPTLAGGGDTQYF; CDR3 DNA: TGTGCCAGCACCCCAACCTTAGCGGGGGGAGGTGATACGCAGTATTTT
D gene: TRBD1; J gene: TRBJ1-5; V gene: TRBV19; clone size: -; CDR3 protein: CASTPGGQENSNQPQHF; CDR3 DNA: TGTGCCAGTACCCCAGGGGGACAGGAAAATAGCAATCAGCCCCAGCATTTT
D gene: TRBD1; J gene: TRBJ1-3; V gene: TRBV2; clone size: -; CDR3 protein: CASTFGQDGTIYF; CDR3 DNA: TGTGCCAGCACCTTCGGACAGGATGGCACCATATATTTT
D gene: -; J gene: TRBJ2-1; V gene: TRBV29-1; clone size: -; CDR3 protein: CSVEGASYNEQFF; CDR3 DNA: TGCAGCGTGGAGGGGGCGTCCTACAATGAGCAGTTCTTC
D gene: TRBD1; J gene: TRBJ1-2; V gene: TRBV28; clone size: -; CDR3 protein: CADRGPNYGYTF; CDR3 DNA: TGTGCCGACAGGGGGCCCAACTATGGCTACACCTTC
D gene: TRBD1; J gene: TRBJ2-3; V gene: TRBV3-1/TRBV3-2; clone size: -; CDR3 protein: CASSQRDRGSDTQYF; CDR3 DNA: TGTGCCAGCAGCCAAAGGGACAGGGGTTCAGATACGCAGTATTTT
D gene: -; J gene: TRBJ1-2; V gene: TRBV20-1; clone size: -; CDR3 protein: CSASRPGYGYTF; CDR3 DNA: TGCAGTGCTAGTCGCCCGGGCTATGGCTACACCTTC
D gene: TRBD1; J gene: TRBJ1-5; V gene: TRBV28; clone size: once; CDR3 protein: CASRALDRHQPQHF; CDR3 DNA: TGTGCCAGCAGGGCACTGGACAGGCACCAGCCCCAGCATTTT
D gene: -; J gene: TRBJ2-3; V gene: TRBV3-1/TRBV3-2; clone size: -; CDR3 protein: CAPGGYTDTQYF; CDR3 DNA: TGTGCGCCGGGTGGGTACACAGATACGCAGTATTTT
D gene: TRBD2; J gene: TRBJ2-2; V gene: TRBV11-3; clone size: -; CDR3 protein: CASSPAGGPVGGELFF; CDR3 DNA: TGTGCCAGCAGCCCAGCGGGGGGGCCGGTCGGCGGGGAGCTGTTTTTT
D gene: TRBD1; J gene: TRBJ1-1; V gene: TRBV19; clone size: -; CDR3 protein: CASGQGARSTEAFF; CDR3 DNA: TGTGCCAGCGGACAGGGGGCTAGGAGCACTGAAGCTTTCTTT
D gene: TRBD2; J gene: TRBJ2-1; V gene: TRBV6-2/TRBV6-3; clone size: -; CDR3 protein: CASSTGTSGGFNEQFF; CDR3 DNA: TGTGCCAGCAGCACAGGGACTAGCGGGGGATTTAATGAGCAGTTCTTC
D gene: TRBD1; J gene: TRBJ1-2; V gene: TRBV3-1/TRBV3-2; clone size: -; CDR3 protein: CASSVQGVNYGYTF; CDR3 DNA: TGTGCCAGCAGCGTCCAGGGGGTCAACTATGGCTACACCTTC
D gene: TRBD2; J gene: TRBJ2-3; V gene: TRBV7-2; clone size: -; CDR3 protein: CASSLESSGGLAGTQYF; CDR3 DNA: TGTGCCAGCAGCTTAGAATCTAGCGGGGGCCTGGCGGGTACGCAGTATTTT
D gene: TRBD2; J gene: TRBJ2-3; V gene: TRBV27; clone size: -; CDR3 protein: CASRLAVGRDTQYF; CDR3 DNA: TGTGCCAGCCGCCTAGCGGTGGGACGGGATACGCAGTATTTT
D gene: -; J gene: TRBJ2-3; V gene: TRBV12-3/TRBV12-4; clone size: once; CDR3 protein: CASSVVDTQYF; CDR3 DNA: TGTGCCAGCAGTGTCGTAGATACGCAGTATTTT
D gene: -; J gene: TRBJ1-4; V gene: TRBV2; clone size: -; CDR3 protein: CASSVRTATEKLFF; CDR3 DNA: TGTGCCAGCAGTGTTCGGACAGCGACTGAAAAACTGTTTTTT
D gene: TRBD1; J gene: TRBJ2-1; V gene: TRBV10-3; clone size: once; CDR3 protein: CAISNDRAYNEQFF; CDR3 DNA: TGTGCCATCAGTAATGACAGGGCCTACAATGAGCAGTTCTTC
D gene: -; J gene: TRBJ2-5; V gene: TRBV6-5; clone size: few; CDR3 protein: CASAQELQETQYF; CDR3 DNA: TGTGCCAGCGCACAGGAGCTGCAAGAGACCCAGTACTTC
D gene: -; J gene: TRBJ1-2; V gene: TRBV6-5; clone size: -; CDR3 protein: CASSYIRGANYGYTF; CDR3 DNA: TGTGCCAGCAGTTACATCAGGGGCGCTAACTATGGCTACACCTTC
D gene: -; J gene: TRBJ1-1; V gene: TRBV5-1; clone size: -; CDR3 protein: CASSSLAGGQRTEAFF; CDR3 DNA: TGCGCCAGCAGCTCACTCGCTGGTGGCCAGCGGACTGAAGCTTTCTTT
D gene: TRBD1; J gene: TRBJ2-7; V gene: TRBV5-1; clone size: -; CDR3 protein: CASSLGTGGDEQYF; CDR3 DNA: TGCGCCAGCAGCTTGGGGACAGGGGGCGACGAGCAGTACTTC
D gene: TRBD2; J gene: TRBJ2-5; V gene: TRBV24-1; clone size: -; CDR3 protein: CATRGGVQETQYF; CDR3 DNA: TGTGCCACCAGGGGGGGGGTGCAAGAGACCCAGTACTTC
D gene: -; J gene: TRBJ1-1; V gene: TRBV6-2/TRBV6-3; clone size: -; CDR3 protein: CASSYLGVNTEAFF; CDR3 DNA: TGTGCCAGCAGTTACCTAGGGGTGAACACTGAAGCTTTCTTT
D gene: -; J gene: TRBJ1-2; V gene: TRBV5-1; clone size: -; CDR3 protein: CASSLIGGHNNYGYTF; CDR3 DNA: TGCGCCAGCAGTTTAATAGGGGGTCACAATAACTATGGCTACACCTTC